Listed here is a single T cell receptor beta chain. The data are from a study of cytomegalovirus exposure and HLA in healthy donors. This CDR3 comprises 14 residues. V was pared by 4 bases and J by 5 bases, with 2 bases of the junction left unmatched. Germline CDR1 is MNHNY and CDR2 is SVGAGI (reference sequence). Sequencing was performed with immunoSEQ multiplex PCR; in TCRdb, only in-frame clones are kept and a portion is missing. The sample comprises 130,000 to 150,000 clones, approximately 87% of which are singletons, and roughly 3% rests with the top ten. These donors were members of the approximately 120-subject validation cohort, a group separate from the roughly 670-subject first cohort.

The sequenced material came from PBMCs. The chain couples TRBV6-6 to TRBJ2-3; TRBD2 matches 11 bases. The receptor's source is a man aged 18 to 35 in good health and CMV-seronegative. The CDR3 DNA follows: TGTGCCAGCAGTTCCGGACTAGCGGGAGATACGCAGTATTTT. Translated: CASSSGLAGDTQYF.